This TCR beta chain was recorded in a study of radiation and T cells in renal cell carcinoma. Noted time point: baseline pretreatment blood. Specified treatment: 15 Gy SBRT to primary tumor, nephrectomy 4 weeks later. V shed 3 bases and J shed 5 bases, with 13 bases lying between them. The CDR3 contains 13 residues. The germline CDR1 and CDR2 sequences are GTSNPN and SVGIG (reference sequence). Clones were read by immunoSEQ multiplex PCR, and TCRdb kept only the in-frame ones, dropping some. Of approximately 110,000 clones in the sample, roughly 80% were seen once. The chain carries TRBV30 and TRBJ2-5; D is ambiguous. The sample here was blood, taken from a patient whose treatment included radiotherapy and nephrectomy. This receptor was identified in a woman aged 60-75 years with renal cell carcinoma. This CDR3 reads CAWRKDLGETQYF. The DNA of the CDR3 is TGTGCCTGGAGGAAAGATTTGGGGGAGACCCAGTACTTC.